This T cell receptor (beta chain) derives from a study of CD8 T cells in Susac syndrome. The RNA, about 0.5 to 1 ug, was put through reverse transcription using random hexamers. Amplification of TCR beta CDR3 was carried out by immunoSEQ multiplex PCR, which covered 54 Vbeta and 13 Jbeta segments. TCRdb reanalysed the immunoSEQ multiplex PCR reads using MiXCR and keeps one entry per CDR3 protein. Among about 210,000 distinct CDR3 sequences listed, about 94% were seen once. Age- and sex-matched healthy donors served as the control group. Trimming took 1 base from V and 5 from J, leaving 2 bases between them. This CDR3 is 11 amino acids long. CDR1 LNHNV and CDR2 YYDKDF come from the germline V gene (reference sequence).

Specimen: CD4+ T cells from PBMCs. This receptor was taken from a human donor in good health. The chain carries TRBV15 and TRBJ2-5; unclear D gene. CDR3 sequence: CATSRAETQYF. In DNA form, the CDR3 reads TGTGCCACCAGCAGAGCGGAGACCCAGTACTTC.